Listed below are T cell receptor beta chains from one sample, sequenced in a study of patients and donors after allogeneic stem cell transplantation. MiXCR, applied by TCRdb to the RT-PCR reads, yields one record per CDR3 protein. Here the sample spans about 70,000 distinct CDR3 sequences, about 26% being singletons. What was sequenced was blood, either unsorted or a sorted T cell fraction (not recorded which). These receptors were obtained from a human donor who was either an allogeneic HSCT recipient or a stem cell or donor lymphocyte infusion donor (not recorded which). It is not recorded whose cells these are; they may come from a transplant donor. CDR3s include the opening cysteine and the closing phenylalanine or tryptophan. A D gene is named only where the DNA matches it firmly. Clone size appears in some rows only: once, few, many, or a class for an expanded clone.

d_call	clone_size	v_call	j_call	cdr3_aa	cdr3_nt
TRBD2	-	TRBV4-1	TRBJ2-1	CASSQGALAGASNEQFF	TGCGCCAGCAGCCAAGGGGCACTAGCGGGAGCGAGCAATGAGCAGTTCTTC
-	-	TRBV6-5	TRBJ2-5	CASSDEETQYF	TGTGCCAGCAGTGACGAAGAGACCCAGTACTTC
TRBD1	-	TRBV3-1	TRBJ1-1	CASSQAQGAPNTEAFF	TGTGCCAGCAGCCAAGCCCAGGGGGCGCCGAACACTGAAGCTTTCTTT
-	-	TRBV20-1	TRBJ1-2	CSARERSPYGYTF	TGCAGTGCTAGAGAGAGAAGTCCCTATGGCTACACCTTC
-	few	TRBV20-1	TRBJ2-1	CSANPNAYNEQFF	TGCAGTGCGAACCCGAACGCCTACAATGAGCAGTTCTTC
-	once	TRBV4-1	TRBJ2-7	CASSQDTLWKGMYEQYF	TGCGCCAGCAGCCAAGACACTCTTTGGAAGGGAATGTACGAGCAGTACTTC
TRBD2	-	TRBV7-9	TRBJ2-7	CASSDKLAGSTVEQYF	TGTGCCAGCAGCGACAAACTAGCGGGATCGACGGTCGAGCAGTACTTC
-	few	TRBV11-2	TRBJ2-5	CASSLGLTGKETQYF	TGTGCCAGCAGCTTAGGCCTAACAGGGAAAGAGACCCAGTACTTC
-	-	TRBV20-1	TRBJ2-7	CSARRDFYEQYF	TGCAGTGCTAGACGGGACTTCTACGAGCAGTACTTC
TRBD1	-	TRBV7-9	TRBJ1-2	CASSLVGGQGAYGYTF	TGTGCCAGCAGCTTAGTAGGAGGGCAGGGGGCCTATGGCTACACCTTC
TRBD1	many	TRBV7-2	TRBJ1-2	CASSVDRGYGYTF	TGTGCCAGCAGCGTCGACAGGGGTTACGGCTACACCTTC
-	few	TRBV5-1	TRBJ2-1	CASSLTPGPRKNEQFF	TGCGCCAGCAGCTTGACCCCGGGACCACGGAAAAATGAGCAGTTCTTC
-	many	TRBV2	TRBJ1-5	CASSPDGLSNQPQHF	TGTGCCAGCAGTCCGGACGGCCTTAGCAATCAGCCCCAGCATTTT
TRBD2	-	TRBV20-1	TRBJ2-1	CSARVAGGLYNEQFF	TGCAGTGCTAGAGTAGCGGGAGGGCTTTACAATGAGCAGTTCTTC
-	-	TRBV30	TRBJ1-5	CACSFENQPQHF	TGTGCCTGTAGTTTTGAGAATCAGCCCCAGCATTTT
-	-	TRBV12-3/TRBV12-4	TRBJ2-5	CASSLKTKSETQYF	TGTGCCAGCAGTTTGAAGACAAAGTCAGAGACCCAGTACTTC
-	once	TRBV7-2	TRBJ1-2	CASSFRSTNYGYTF	TGTGCCAGCAGCTTCCGTTCAACGAACTATGGCTACACCTTC
-	-	TRBV7-9	TRBJ2-6	CASSLFRMAAGANVLTF	TGTGCCAGCAGCTTATTCCGAATGGCGGCTGGGGCCAACGTCCTGACTTTC
-	many	TRBV5-1	TRBJ1-5	CASSLVAGDQPQHF	TGCGCCAGCAGCTTGGTAGCAGGGGATCAGCCCCAGCATTTT
TRBD1	-	TRBV5-1	TRBJ1-1	CASSWQGDTEAFF	TGCGCCAGCTCCTGGCAGGGGGATACTGAAGCTTTCTTT
-	-	TRBV12-3/TRBV12-4	TRBJ1-6	CASTTGFIKWDSYNSPLHF	TGTGCCAGCACCACCGGCTTCATCAAGTGGGACTCCTATAATTCACCCCTCCACTTT
-	-	TRBV5-6	TRBJ1-3	CASSLLGQRSTGNTIYF	TGTGCCAGCAGCTTGCTAGGACAGAGATCAACTGGAAACACCATATATTTT
-	-	TRBV19	TRBJ2-3	CASSPGTQYF	TGTGCCAGTAGCCCGGGTACGCAGTATTTT
-	-	TRBV30	TRBJ1-1	CAWTGAFF	TGTGCCTGGACTGGAGCTTTCTTT
-	-	TRBV7-6	TRBJ2-5	CASSSRHAQETQYF	TGTGCCAGCAGCTCGCGACACGCTCAAGAGACCCAGTACTTC
-	few	TRBV12-3/TRBV12-4	TRBJ2-1	CASRPRLGDDEQFF	TGTGCCAGCAGGCCCCGGCTCGGGGACGATGAGCAGTTCTTC
TRBD1	few	TRBV5-1	TRBJ1-2	CASSSDRGSTFF	TGCGCCAGCAGCTCGGACAGGGGCAGTACCTTCTTC
TRBD2	-	TRBV9	TRBJ2-3	CASSVDTSGYTDTQYF	TGTGCCAGCAGCGTAGATACTAGCGGGTACACAGATACGCAGTATTTT
-	-	TRBV4-2	TRBJ1-1	CASSQLIANTEAFF	TGTGCCAGCAGCCAATTGATTGCGAACACTGAAGCTTTCTTT
-	many	TRBV20-1	TRBJ2-2	CSARDHSGDTGELFF	TGCAGTGCTAGAGATCACTCGGGGGACACCGGGGAGCTGTTTTTT
-	-	TRBV6-2/TRBV6-3	TRBJ1-1	CASSARRILMNTEAFF	TGTGCCAGCAGTGCGCGACGGATACTGATGAACACTGAAGCTTTCTTT
-	-	TRBV7-6	TRBJ1-5	CASSGRDQPQHF	TGTGCCAGCAGCGGCCGGGATCAGCCCCAGCATTTT
TRBD2	few	TRBV7-3	TRBJ2-1	CASSHQRERYNEQFF	TGTGCCAGCAGCCACCAGCGGGAACGTTACAATGAGCAGTTCTTC
-	-	TRBV6-5	TRBJ1-2	CASSYNSRYGYTF	TGTGCCAGCAGTTATAACAGCCGCTATGGCTACACCTTC
-	-	TRBV6-6	TRBJ2-3	CASSYRADTQYF	TGTGCCAGCAGTTATCGGGCAGATACGCAGTATTTT
TRBD2	-	TRBV9	TRBJ2-1	CASSVGTSGDNEQFF	TGTGCCAGCAGCGTAGGGACTAGCGGAGACAATGAGCAGTTCTTC
-	-	TRBV12-3/TRBV12-4	TRBJ2-2	CASSLWGSGELFF	TGTGCCAGCAGTTTATGGGGTTCCGGGGAGCTGTTTTTT
-	-	TRBV20-1	TRBJ2-1	CSARPSSYNEQFF	TGCAGTGCTAGGCCGAGCTCCTACAATGAGCAGTTCTTC
-	-	TRBV12-5	TRBJ1-5	CASGLEGRRNQPQHF	TGTGCTAGTGGTTTGGAGGGACGCCGAAATCAGCCCCAGCATTTT
TRBD1	-	TRBV7-9	TRBJ2-3	CASSPPIRGLGDTQYF	TGTGCCAGCAGCCCTCCGATTAGGGGGCTGGGAGATACGCAGTATTTT
TRBD1	-	TRBV12-3/TRBV12-4	TRBJ1-4	CARDRGYNEKLFF	TGTGCCAGAGACAGGGGCTATAATGAAAAACTGTTTTTT
-	-	TRBV20-1	TRBJ2-1	CSATVGRGPYNEQFF	TGCAGTGCTACAGTGGGCAGGGGCCCCTACAATGAGCAGTTCTTC